The entry that follows covers one T cell receptor (beta chain) sequence. Which antigen it targets is not known. Within one base of it there is no much larger clone, and no base qualities were kept. The data were taken from a study of T cells in localized non-small cell lung cancer (dated by TCRdb to about 2020). Regarding the complete study: The study analyzed T cell repertoires of under 250 early-stage NSCLC patients, comparing tumors and uninvolved tumor-adjacent lungs. The cohort was made up of about 240 treatment-naive NSCLC patients whose localized lung tumors had been resected. A mean age of approximately 70 years was recorded for the NSCLC patients, of whom 129 were male and about a hundred were female.

The CDR3 contains 15 residues, cysteine and phenylalanine counted. Kept here is only the CDR3 DNA, which spans 45 bases and is read in frame from base 1. V and J are trimmed by 7 bases and 6 bases, and the gene matches miss 14 bases of the junction. Sequences MNHNS (CDR1) and SASEGT (CDR2) are obtained from the germline V gene. At diagnosis, peripheral blood, uninvolved tumor-adjacent lung and tumor were collected and were preserved as a mix of fresh-frozen and FFPE material. For TCR repertoire profiling, the blood samples were analyzed as peripheral blood mononuclear cells. TCR beta CDR3 regions were sequenced from DNA using the immunoSEQ Assay. The original pipeline was this. To compute T cell density, TCR beta template counts were normalized to usable DNA, which was estimated by amplifying housekeeping genes. The preseqR package was used to estimate richness by extrapolating to 400,000 templates for PBMC samples and to 120,000 templates for tissue samples. Clonality was defined by subtracting Pielou's evenness from one. To identify tissue-enriched TCRs, differential abundance testing was run on productive amino-acid clonotypes with a minimum total count of 5 and an alpha of 0.1. The Jaccard Index and the Morisita Overlap Index were used to quantify repertoire overlap between compartments. GLIPH grouped TCR beta CDR3s together with public tetramer-defined viral CDR3s, and a viral motif had to include at least three viral sequences and also show V-gene enrichment. Here the immuneACCESS table is served through TCRdb, limited to in-frame sequences with V and J called. Missing clones are a known gap in these copies; in checked studies unresolved V genes cover under half, and the rest lacks a known reason. V and J calls and clone size are those listed in that table; D and trimming were worked out from the DNA. The sample table holds around 29,000 clones, of which about 90% were seen once. The ten biggest clones cover over 3.5% of the sample.

Study-level results and caveats: A median of approximately 57 of the top 100 tumor clones were detected in paired uninvolved adjacent lung, and some 30 of these tumor clones were also found among the top 100 clones of the paired uninvolved adjacent lung. Higher blood T cell density associated with longer overall survival, while higher adjacent-lung clonality associated with shorter survival. Uninvolved tumor-adjacent lung showed the highest T cell clonality, higher than tumor, which suggests more focused antigenic responses in the uninvolved tumor-adjacent lung. Since the design was exploratory, TCR variables were selected using unadjusted p-values with no false-discovery rate correction. Because multi-region tumor sequencing was not performed, intratumor heterogeneity could not be ruled out.

Sequencing used peripheral blood mononuclear cells, obtained before any cancer treatment. The TCR was taken from a woman between 35 and 75 years old with stage III lung adenocarcinoma. Recombination joined TRBV6-1 with TRBJ2-7; TRBD1 agrees with 8 junctional bases. The sequenced DNA is TGTGCCAGCACCCTATCTCGGACAGGGAGTCTCGAGCAGTACTTC. Translated, this gives CASTLSRTGSLEQYF.